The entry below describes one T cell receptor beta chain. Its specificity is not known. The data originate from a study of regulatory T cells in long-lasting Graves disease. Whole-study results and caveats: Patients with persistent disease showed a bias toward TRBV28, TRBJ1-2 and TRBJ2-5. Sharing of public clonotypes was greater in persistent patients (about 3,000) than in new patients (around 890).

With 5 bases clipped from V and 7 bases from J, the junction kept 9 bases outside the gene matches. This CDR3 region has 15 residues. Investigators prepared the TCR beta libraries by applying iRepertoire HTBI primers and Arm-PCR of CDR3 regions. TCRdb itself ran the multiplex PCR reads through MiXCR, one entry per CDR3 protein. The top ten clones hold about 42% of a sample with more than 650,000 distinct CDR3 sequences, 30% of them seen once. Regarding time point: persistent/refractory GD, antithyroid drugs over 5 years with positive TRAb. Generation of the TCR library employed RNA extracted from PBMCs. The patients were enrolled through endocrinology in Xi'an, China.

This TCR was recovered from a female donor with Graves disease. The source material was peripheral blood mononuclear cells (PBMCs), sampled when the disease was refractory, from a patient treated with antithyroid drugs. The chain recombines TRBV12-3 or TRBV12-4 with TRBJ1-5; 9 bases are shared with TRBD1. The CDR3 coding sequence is TGTGCCAGCAGTGGCGGACAGGGGTTGAGCCAGCCCCAGCATTTT. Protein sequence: CASSGGQGLSQPQHF.